The 22 T cell receptor beta chains below were found in one sample sequenced in a study of cytomegalovirus exposure and HLA in healthy donors. Primers included in the PCR were 60 Vbeta and 13 Jbeta primers. Sequencing used immunoSEQ multiplex PCR; TCRdb keeps in-frame clones, though not all of them. Among some 66,000 clones listed, over 70% were seen once. What was sequenced was PBMCs. The receptors were gathered from a man in his sixties in good health and CMV-seropositive.

The chain combines TRBV27 with TRBJ1-3; a possible D gene is TRBD1 (5 bases). This CDR3 region has 15 residues. CDR1 MNHEY and CDR2 SMNVEV come from the germline V gene (reference sequence). V dropped 6 bases and J dropped 0 bases, with 12 bases sitting between them. CDR3 coding DNA: TGTGCCAGCAGACCCTTTACAGGCTCTGGAAACACCATATATTTT. Encoded protein: CASRPFTGSGNTIYF.

The table lists this clone with a count of one. This chain connects TRBV11-2 to TRBJ2-5; TRBD1 matches 10 bases. The CDR3 contains 13 residues. Germline lookup yields CDR1 SGHAT and CDR2 FQNNGV. Germline trimming cut 6 bases from V and 3 bases from J; bases unmatched to any gene: 1. In nucleotides, the CDR3 is TGTGCCAGCAGAGGACAGGGGGAAGAGACCCAGTACTTC. This gives the protein CASRGQGEETQYF.

The gene calls are TRBV7-2 and TRBJ2-3, with 8 bases lining up with TRBD1. The germline CDR1 and CDR2 sequences are SGHTA and FQGNSA. The V segment lost 5 bases and the J segment 1 base; nucleotides outside the gene matches: 8. The CDR3 loop spans 16 amino acids. CDR3 DNA sequence: TGTGCCAGCAGCCCAGGCCCAGGGGGCGGCACAGATACGCAGTATTTT. This encodes CASSPGPGGGTDTQYF.

This sequence joins TRBV6-1 and TRBJ1-1; the match to TRBD1 covers 7 bases. Germline CDR1 and CDR2: MNHNS and SASEGT. V lost 8 bases to trimming and J lost 3 bases; unmatched junction nucleotides: 6. This CDR3 region has 13 residues. The CDR3 here is CASLFRGYTEAFF. CDR3 bases: TGTGCCAGCCTTTTCAGGGGGTACACTGAAGCTTTCTTT.

The J gene is TRBJ1-1, the V gene TRBV19; D may be TRBD1 (5 bases). Germline lookup yields CDR1 LNHDA and CDR2 SQIVND (reference sequence). The CDR3 runs to 13 residues. The V end lost 5 bases, the J end lost 1 base, and 8 bases lay between the germline ends. The CDR3 region has the DNA TGTGCCAGTAGTCTCGGACAGAACACTGAAGCTTTCTTT. This translates into CASSLGQNTEAFF.

This sequence joins TRBV7-9 and TRBJ2-7; D perhaps matches TRBD1 (6 bases). The CDR3 sequence is 14 residues long. Germline-derived CDR1 and CDR2 are SEHNR and FQNEAQ (reference sequence). The V end lost 3 bases, the J end lost 2 bases, and 11 bases lay between the germline ends. CDR3 in amino acids: CASSFGQPAYEQYF. CDR3 nucleotide sequence: TGTGCCAGCAGCTTCGGACAGCCAGCCTACGAGCAGTACTTC.

This clone has only a few counts. J is TRBJ2-2 and V is TRBV5-1, with 8 positions matching TRBD1. J was trimmed by 2 bases and V by 5 bases; bases with no gene match: 5. This CDR3 is 15 amino acids long. The germline CDR1 and CDR2 sequences are SGHRS and YFSETQ. DNA for the CDR3: TGCGCCAGCAGGTTAGGGACAGGAAACACCGGGGAGCTGTTTTTT. Encoded protein: CASRLGTGNTGELFF. The variable domain in full, with the rest retrieved from reference TRBV5-1 and TRBJ2-2, is KAGVTQTPRYLIKTRGQQVTLSCSPISGHRSVSWYQQTPGQGLQFLFEYFSETQRNKGNFPGRFSGRQFSNSRSEMNVSTLELGDSALYLCASRLGTGNTGELFFGEGSRLTVL.

This clone was found a few times. The chain has TRBV29-1 and TRBJ2-2; 9 bases are shared with TRBD2. This CDR3 region has 15 residues. Germline V CDR1 and CDR2: SQVTM, ANQGSEA. The ends lost 0 bases at V and 6 bases at J; junction bases unmatched: 5. The CDR3 region is CSVEERGTSPGELFF. The CDR3 DNA reads TGCAGCGTTGAAGAGCGCGGGACTAGCCCCGGGGAGCTGTTTTTT.

The count of this clone is one. The chain combines TRBV5-8 with TRBJ1-1, with TRBD1 as a possible D gene (6 bases). The germline CDR1 and CDR2 sequences are SGHTS and YDEGEE. The V end lost 9 bases, the J end lost 5 bases, and 26 bases lay between the germline ends. The CDR3 is made up of 16 amino acids. This CDR3 reads CANLYRESPWWTEAFF. CDR3 DNA: TGTGCCAACCTTTACAGGGAATCTCCTTGGTGGACTGAAGCTTTCTTT.

The chain links TRBV5-1 to TRBJ1-2, with 11 positions matching TRBD1. With V trimmed by 1 base and J by 11 bases, 13 bases remained unmatched. Germline V gene sequence: CDR1 SGHRS, CDR2 YFSETQ. This CDR3 has 16 amino acids. CDR3 protein: CASSLPGQGEGMRYTF. CDR3 DNA: TGCGCCAGCAGCTTGCCGGGACAGGGGGAGGGTATGCGGTACACCTTC.

The chain links TRBV12-2 to TRBJ2-6; TRBD2, as called in the table, went unchecked against the DNA. TRBV12-2 is described as a pseudogene. The CDR3 sequence is 19 residues long. In DNA, the CDR3 is TGTGCAAGTCGCTTCCCCCTAGCGGTTAAACCCTCTGGGGCCAACGTCCTGACTTTC. The encoded protein is CASRFPLAVKPSGANVLTF.

This rearrangement joins TRBV5-6 to TRBJ2-3; 9 bases align to TRBD2. Per germline, CDR1 SGHDT and CDR2 YYEEEE. The length of the CDR3 is 17 residues. V was pared by 4 bases and J by 6 bases, with 15 bases of the junction left unmatched. CDR3 loop: CASSDPNSGSLSDTQYF. For the CDR3, the DNA is TGTGCCAGCAGCGACCCGAATAGCGGGAGTCTTTCGGATACGCAGTATTTT.

This chain joins TRBV7-8 and TRBJ2-7; D gene ambiguous. Trimming cost V 1 base and J 0 bases, with 7 bases left between them. Germline loops: CDR1 SGHVS, CDR2 FQNEAQ. This CDR3 comprises 14 residues. CDR3 coding DNA: TGTGCCAGCAGCTTAGTCGTGAGCTCCTACGAGCAGTACTTC. Translating gives CASSLVVSSYEQYF.

The DNA for the CDR3 is TGTGCCAGCAGTTACCTGCAGGGGGCGCAGAATGGCTACACCTTC. Translated, it gives CASSYLQGAQNGYTF. The chain combines TRBV6-5 with TRBJ1-2; 8 bases are shared with TRBD1. The CDR3 covers 15 residues. With 2 bases clipped from V and 6 bases from J, the junction kept 8 bases outside the gene matches. The germline V gene encodes CDR1 MNHEY and CDR2 SVGAGI.

The chain combines TRBV28 with TRBJ2-5; TRBD2 matches 15 bases. The CDR3 extends over 17 amino acids. Germline V gene lookup returns CDR1 MDHEN and CDR2 SYDVKM. The junction had 8 bases not matched to a gene; V was cut back by 5 bases and J by 4 bases. The chain's CDR3 is CASSPWTSGGGRETQYF. CDR3 sequence (DNA): TGTGCCAGCAGTCCCTGGACTAGCGGGGGGGGACGAGAGACCCAGTACTTC.

The chain combines TRBV5-1 with TRBJ2-2; tentative D call: TRBD2 (6 bases). This CDR3 has 15 amino acids. The ends were cut back, 0 bases at V and 5 bases at J, with 11 bases in the middle. Germline lookup yields CDR1 SGHRS and CDR2 YFSETQ. The CDR3 here is CASSLVVAVTGELFF. The CDR3 nucleotides read TGCGCCAGCAGCTTGGTGGTAGCGGTAACCGGGGAGCTGTTTTTT.

The V and J genes are TRBV4-2 and TRBJ1-1, with D possibly being TRBD1 (6 bases). Deletions cut 5 bases from V and 3 bases from J, with 13 bases between. The germline CDR1 and CDR2 sequences are LGHNA and YNFKEQ. The CDR3 has 14 residues. This CDR3 reads CASSSQGGDTEAFF. CDR3 DNA: TGTGCCAGCAGCTCGCAAGGGGGAGACACTGAAGCTTTCTTT.

The chain carries TRBV6-1 and TRBJ2-7; D perhaps matches TRBD1 (6 bases). V lost 6 bases to trimming and J lost 3 bases, with 9 bases between them. Germline V CDR1 and CDR2: MNHNS, SASEGT. The CDR3 has 12 residues. CDR3 amino acids: CASSKDSYEQYF. The CDR3 region has the DNA TGTGCCAGCAGCAAGGACAGCTACGAGCAGTACTTC.

CDR3: CASSFRSGADYGYTF. The DNA for the CDR3 is TGTGCCAGCAGCTTTCGATCAGGGGCAGACTATGGCTACACCTTC. This sequence joins TRBV7-2 and TRBJ1-2, with D possibly being TRBD1 (6 bases). The CDR3 consists of 15 residues. Germline assignment: CDR1 SGHTA and CDR2 FQGNSA. V was pared by 3 bases and J by 3 bases, with 14 bases between.

The gene calls are TRBV6-6 and TRBJ2-5; the match to TRBD1 covers 8 bases. The CDR3 covers 16 residues. Trimming cost V 2 bases and J 5 bases; bases outside gene matches: 10. The V gene's germline CDR1 is MNHNY and CDR2 SVGAGI (reference sequence). CDR3 in amino acids: CASSYGLAGGLETQYF. In DNA form, the CDR3 reads TGTGCCAGCAGTTACGGGCTGGCAGGGGGCTTGGAGACCCAGTACTTC.

The chain has TRBV7-9 and TRBJ2-7, with 7 bases fitting TRBD2. This CDR3 has 13 amino acids. CDR1 and CDR2 (germline): SEHNR, FQNEAQ (reference sequence). The V and J ends lost 5 bases and 5 bases, in that order; junction bases with no gene match: 6. CDR3 sequence reads: CASSLAGDHEQYF. CDR3 bases: TGTGCCAGCAGCCTTGCGGGAGACCACGAGCAGTACTTC.

The V gene is TRBV6-5, the J gene TRBJ2-5; 9 positions agree with TRBD1. Per germline, CDR1 MNHEY and CDR2 SVGAGI. The CDR3 is 14 residues long. V was pared by 0 bases and J by 5 bases, with 1 base of the junction left unmatched. CDR3 sequence reads: CASSYSDRGETQYF. CDR3 coding DNA: TGTGCCAGCAGTTACTCCGACAGGGGGGAGACCCAGTACTTC.